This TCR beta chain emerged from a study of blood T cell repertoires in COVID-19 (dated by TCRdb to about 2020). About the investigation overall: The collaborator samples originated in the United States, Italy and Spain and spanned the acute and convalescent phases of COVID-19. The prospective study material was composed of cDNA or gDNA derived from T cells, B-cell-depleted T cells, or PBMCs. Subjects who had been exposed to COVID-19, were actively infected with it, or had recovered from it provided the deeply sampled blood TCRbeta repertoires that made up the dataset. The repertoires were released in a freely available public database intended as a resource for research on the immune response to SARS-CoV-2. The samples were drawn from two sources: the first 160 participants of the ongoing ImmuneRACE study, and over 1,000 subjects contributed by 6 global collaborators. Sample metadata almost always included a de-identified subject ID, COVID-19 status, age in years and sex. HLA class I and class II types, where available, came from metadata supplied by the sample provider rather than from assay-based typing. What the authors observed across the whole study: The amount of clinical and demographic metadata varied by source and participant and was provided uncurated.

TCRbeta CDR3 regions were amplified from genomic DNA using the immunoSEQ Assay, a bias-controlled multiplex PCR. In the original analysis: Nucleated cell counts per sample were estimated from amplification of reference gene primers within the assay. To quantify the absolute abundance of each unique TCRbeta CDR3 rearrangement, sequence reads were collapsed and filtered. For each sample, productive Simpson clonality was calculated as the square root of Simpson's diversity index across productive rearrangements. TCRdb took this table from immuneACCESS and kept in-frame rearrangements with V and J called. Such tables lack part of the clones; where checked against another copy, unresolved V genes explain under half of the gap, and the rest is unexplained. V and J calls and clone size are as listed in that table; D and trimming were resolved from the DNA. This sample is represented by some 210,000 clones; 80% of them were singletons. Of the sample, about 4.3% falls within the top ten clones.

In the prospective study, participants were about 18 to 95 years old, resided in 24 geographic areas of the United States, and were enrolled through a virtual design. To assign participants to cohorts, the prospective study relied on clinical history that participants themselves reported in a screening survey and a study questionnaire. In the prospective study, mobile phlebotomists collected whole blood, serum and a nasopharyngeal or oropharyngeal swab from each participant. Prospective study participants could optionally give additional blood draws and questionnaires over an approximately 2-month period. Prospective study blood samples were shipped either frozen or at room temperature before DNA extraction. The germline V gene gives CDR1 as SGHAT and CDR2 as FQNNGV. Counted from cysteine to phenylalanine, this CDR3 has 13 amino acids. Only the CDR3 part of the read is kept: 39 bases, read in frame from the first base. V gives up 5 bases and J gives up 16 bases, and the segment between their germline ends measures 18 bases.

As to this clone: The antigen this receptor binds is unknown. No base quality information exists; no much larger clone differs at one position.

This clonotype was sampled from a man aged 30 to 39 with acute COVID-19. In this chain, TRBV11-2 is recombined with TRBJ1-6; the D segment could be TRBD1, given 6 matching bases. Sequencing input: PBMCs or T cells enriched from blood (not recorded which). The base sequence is TGTGCCAGCAGCACCAGGGGCCTGTTAACTCTCCACTTT. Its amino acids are CASSTRGLLTLHF.